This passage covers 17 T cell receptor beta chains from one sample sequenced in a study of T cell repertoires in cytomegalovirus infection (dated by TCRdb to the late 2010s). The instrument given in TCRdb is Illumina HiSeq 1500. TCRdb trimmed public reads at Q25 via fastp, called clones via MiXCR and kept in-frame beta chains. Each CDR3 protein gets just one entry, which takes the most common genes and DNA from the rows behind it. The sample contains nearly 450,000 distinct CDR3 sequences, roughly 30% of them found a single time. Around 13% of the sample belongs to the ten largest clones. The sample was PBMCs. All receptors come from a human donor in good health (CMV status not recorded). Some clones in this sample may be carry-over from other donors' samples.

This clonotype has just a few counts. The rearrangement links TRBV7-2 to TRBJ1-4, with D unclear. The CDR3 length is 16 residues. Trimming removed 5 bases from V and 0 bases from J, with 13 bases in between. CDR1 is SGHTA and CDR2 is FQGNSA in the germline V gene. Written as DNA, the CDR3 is TGTGCCAGCAGCCCCCTAGGACGGGCAACTAATGAAAAACTGTTTTTT. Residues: CASSPLGRATNEKLFF.

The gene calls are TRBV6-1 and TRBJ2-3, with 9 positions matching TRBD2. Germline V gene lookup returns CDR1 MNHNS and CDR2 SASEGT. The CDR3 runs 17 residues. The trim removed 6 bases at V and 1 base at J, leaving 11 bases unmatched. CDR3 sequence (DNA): TGTGCCAGCAGCCCCACCGGGGTAGCGGGAGGCACAGATACGCAGTATTTT. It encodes CASSPTGVAGGTDTQYF.

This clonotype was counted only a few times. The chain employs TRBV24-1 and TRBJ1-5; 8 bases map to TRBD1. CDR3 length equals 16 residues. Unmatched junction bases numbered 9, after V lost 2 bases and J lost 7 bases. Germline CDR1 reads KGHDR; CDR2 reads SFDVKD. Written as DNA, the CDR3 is TGTGCCACCAGTGATTCCGGACAGGGTGTAGAACAGCCCCAGCATTTT. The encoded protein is CATSDSGQGVEQPQHF.

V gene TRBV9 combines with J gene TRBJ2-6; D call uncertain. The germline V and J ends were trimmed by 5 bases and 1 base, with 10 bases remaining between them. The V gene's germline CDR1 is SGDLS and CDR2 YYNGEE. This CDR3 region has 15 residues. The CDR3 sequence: CASSVAVSGANVLTF. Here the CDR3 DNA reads TGTGCCAGCAGTGTTGCGGTATCTGGGGCCAACGTCCTGACTTTC.

The CDR3 loop is CASSLGDRGRNTQYF. The CDR3, as DNA: TGTGCCAGCAGCTTAGGGGACAGGGGCCGGAATACGCAGTATTTT. V and J are TRBV11-1 and TRBJ2-3, with TRBD1 identical over 10 bases. The J segment lost 7 bases and the V segment lost 1 base, leaving 5 bases of the junction unmatched. The length of the CDR3 is 15 residues. Germline V gives CDR1 SGHAT, CDR2 FQDESV (reference sequence). The full variable domain, completed using reference TRBV11-1 and TRBJ2-3, is EAEVAQSPRYKITEKSQAVAFWCDPISGHATLYWYRQILGQGPELLVQFQDESVVDDSQLPKDRFSAERLKGVDSTLKIQPAELGDSAMYLCASSLGDRGRNTQYFGPGTRLTVL.

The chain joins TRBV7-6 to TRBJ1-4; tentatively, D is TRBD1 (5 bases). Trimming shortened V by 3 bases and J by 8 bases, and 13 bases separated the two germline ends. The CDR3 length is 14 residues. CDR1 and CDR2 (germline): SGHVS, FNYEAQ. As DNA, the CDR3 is TGTGCCAGCAGCTTGGGACCGGAAGGCGAAAAACTGTTTTTT. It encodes CASSLGPEGEKLFF. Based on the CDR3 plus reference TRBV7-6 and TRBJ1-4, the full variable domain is GAGVSQSPRYKVTKRGQDVALRCDPISGHVSLYWYRQALGQGPEFLTYFNYEAQQDKSGLPNDRFSAERPEGSISTLTIQRTEQRDSAMYRCASSLGPEGEKLFFGSGTQLSVL.

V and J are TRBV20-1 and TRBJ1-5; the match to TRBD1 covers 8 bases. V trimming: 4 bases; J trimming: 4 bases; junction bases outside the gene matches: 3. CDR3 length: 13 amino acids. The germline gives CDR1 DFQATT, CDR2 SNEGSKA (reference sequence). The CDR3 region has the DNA TGCAGTGCTATCGGGACAGGTAATCAGCCCCAGCATTTT. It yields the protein CSAIGTGNQPQHF.

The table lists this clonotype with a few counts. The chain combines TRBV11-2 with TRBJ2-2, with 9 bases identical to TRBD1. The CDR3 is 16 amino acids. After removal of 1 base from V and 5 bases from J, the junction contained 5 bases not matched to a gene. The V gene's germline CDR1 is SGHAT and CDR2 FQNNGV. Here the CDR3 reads CASSLARTGATGELFF. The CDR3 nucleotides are TGTGCCAGCAGCTTAGCCCGGACAGGGGCGACCGGGGAGCTGTTTTTT.

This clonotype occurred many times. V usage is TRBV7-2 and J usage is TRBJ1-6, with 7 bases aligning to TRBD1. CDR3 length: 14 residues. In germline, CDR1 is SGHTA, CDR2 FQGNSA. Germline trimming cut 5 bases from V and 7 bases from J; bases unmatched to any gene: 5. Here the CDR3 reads CASSHRDRNSPLHF. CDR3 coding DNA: TGTGCCAGCAGCCACCGGGACAGAAATTCACCCCTCCACTTT. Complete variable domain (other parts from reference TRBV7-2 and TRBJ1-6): GAGVSQSPSNKVTEKGKDVELRCDPISGHTALYWYRQSLGQGLEFLIYFQGNSAPDKSGLPSDRFSAERTGGSVSTLTIQRTQQEDSAVYLCASSHRDRNSPLHFGNGTRLTVT.

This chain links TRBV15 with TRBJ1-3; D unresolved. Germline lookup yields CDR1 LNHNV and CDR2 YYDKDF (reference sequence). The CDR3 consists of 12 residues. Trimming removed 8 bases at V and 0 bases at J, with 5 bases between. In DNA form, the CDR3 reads TGTGCCACCCGTAGCTCTGGAAACACCATATATTTT. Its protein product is CATRSSGNTIYF.

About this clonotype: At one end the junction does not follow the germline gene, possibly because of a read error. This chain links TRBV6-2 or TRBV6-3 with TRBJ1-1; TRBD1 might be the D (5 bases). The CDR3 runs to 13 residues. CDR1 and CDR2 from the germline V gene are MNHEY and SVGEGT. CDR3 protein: CASSYGGGPEDFF. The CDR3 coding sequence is TGTGCCAGCAGTTACGGGGGAGGCCCTGAAGATTTCTTT.

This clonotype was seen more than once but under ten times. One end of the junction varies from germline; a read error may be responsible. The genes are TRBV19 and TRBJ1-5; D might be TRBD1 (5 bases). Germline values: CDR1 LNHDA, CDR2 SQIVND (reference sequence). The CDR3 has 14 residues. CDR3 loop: CASSWPDSIQPQHF. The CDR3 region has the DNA TGTGCCAGTAGTTGGCCCGACAGCATTCAGCCCCAGCATTTT.

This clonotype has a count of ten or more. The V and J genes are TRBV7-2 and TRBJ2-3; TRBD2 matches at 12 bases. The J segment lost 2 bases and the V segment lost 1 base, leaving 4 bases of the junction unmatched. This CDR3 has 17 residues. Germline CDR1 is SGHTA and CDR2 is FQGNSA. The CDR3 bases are TGTGCCAGCAGCTTAGTCCCTAGCGGGGGGGTCACAGATACGCAGTATTTT. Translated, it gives CASSLVPSGGVTDTQYF.

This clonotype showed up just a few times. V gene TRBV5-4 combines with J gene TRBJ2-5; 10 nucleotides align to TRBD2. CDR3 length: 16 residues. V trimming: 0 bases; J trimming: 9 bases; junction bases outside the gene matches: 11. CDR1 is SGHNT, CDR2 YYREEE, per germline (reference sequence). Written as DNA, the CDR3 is TGTGCCAGCAGCTTGGATTTACTAGCGGGGACGGAGGCCCAGTACTTC. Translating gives CASSLDLLAGTEAQYF.

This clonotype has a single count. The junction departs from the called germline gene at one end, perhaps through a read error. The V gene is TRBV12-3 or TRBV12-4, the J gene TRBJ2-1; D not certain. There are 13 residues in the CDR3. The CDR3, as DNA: TGTGCCAGAAGTTTCCGCAACCCCAAAGATCAGTTCTTC. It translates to CARSFRNPKDQFF.

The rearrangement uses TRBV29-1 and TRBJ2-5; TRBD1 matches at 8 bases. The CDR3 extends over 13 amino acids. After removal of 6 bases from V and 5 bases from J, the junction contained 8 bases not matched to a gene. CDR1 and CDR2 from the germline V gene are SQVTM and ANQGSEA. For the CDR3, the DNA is TGCAGCGTCGCTCCAGGGGGCGGGGAGACCCAGTACTTC. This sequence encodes CSVAPGGGETQYF.

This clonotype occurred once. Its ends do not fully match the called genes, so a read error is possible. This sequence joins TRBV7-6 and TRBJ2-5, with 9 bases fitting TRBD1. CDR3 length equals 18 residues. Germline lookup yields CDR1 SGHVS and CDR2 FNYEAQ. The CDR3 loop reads CATSPMGQGKEVRGTQYF. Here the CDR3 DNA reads TGTGCCACCAGCCCCATGGGACAGGGCAAGGAGGTTAGAGGGACCCAGTACTTC.